This T cell receptor (beta chain) was sequenced in a study of blood T cell repertoires in COVID-19. The overall study: Material from acute and convalescent COVID-19 was sourced from the United States, Italy and Spain. PBMCs, B-cell-depleted T cells, or T cells provided the cDNA or gDNA that made up the material.

Clones were sequenced by immunoSEQ multiplex PCR, and TCRdb holds only the in-frame ones, with some missing. The table records approximately 250,000 clones, around 84% of them present only once. V lost 3 bases and J lost 0; bases outside the gene matches: 12. CDR1 and CDR2 from the germline V gene are MNHEY and SMNVEV (reference sequence). The CDR3 extends over 20 amino acids. The sample consisted of peripheral blood. The V gene is TRBV27, the J gene TRBJ2-6; 9 nucleotides agree with TRBD1. The origin of this receptor is a middle-aged man who had recovered from COVID-19. Here the CDR3 DNA reads TGTGCCAGCAGTTTCTCGGGACAGGGCCAAGACCACTCTGGGGCCAACGTCCTGACTTTC. Protein sequence: CASSFSGQGQDHSGANVLTF.